The 26 T cell receptor beta chains below were found in one sample sequenced in a study of T cells in women clearing cervical HPV infection. Clones were read by immunoSEQ multiplex PCR, and TCRdb kept only the in-frame ones, dropping some. The sample has some 30,000 clones. Sequenced sample: blood buffy coat. The receptor source for this set is a woman aged 18-70 years with a cervical HPV16 infection that either progressed to CIN3+ or cleared (not recorded which).

CDR3 sequence reads: CASSAAGAGVTEAFF. CDR3 bases read: TGTGCCAGCAGTGCAGCAGGGGCTGGAGTCACTGAA. The chain couples TRBV6-1 to TRBJ1-1; D may be TRBD1 (6 bases). Coverage ceases 3 residues before the CDR3 finishes, and the germline J gene fills in the end. CDR1 and CDR2 from the germline V gene are MNHNS and SASEGT. The CDR3 sequence is 15 residues long. Between the trimmed V and J ends, which lost 4 bases and 4 bases, there was a span of 16 bases.

Concerning this clone itself: The read finishes 3 residues shy of the CDR3 end, and the germline J gene is used to complete it. The V gene is TRBV30, the J gene TRBJ1-2; TRBD1 is a possible D gene (6 bases). Trimming stripped 2 bases from V and 0 bases from J, with 25 bases between. The germline CDR1 and CDR2 sequences are GTSNPN and SVGIG (reference sequence). This CDR3 has 19 residues. CDR3: CAWSKTPVRGFPPNYGYTF. CDR3 DNA, as far as it was read: TGTGCCTGGAGTAAAACCCCGGTTAGGGGGTTCCCTCCTAACTATGGC.

CDR3 sequence reads: CSASSRGTTFTDTQYF. The sequenced part of the CDR3 DNA is TGCAGTGCTAGTTCGCGGGGGACCACTTTCACAGATACG. V and J are TRBV20-1 and TRBJ2-3; TRBD2 matches 7 bases. The read stops 3 residues short of the end of the CDR3; the missing end is completed from the germline J gene. Germline loops: CDR1 DFQATT, CDR2 SNEGSKA (reference sequence). The V segment lost 3 bases and the J segment 2 bases; nucleotides outside the gene matches: 11. The CDR3 is 16 amino acids.

On this clone itself: The read ends 3 residues before the CDR3 terminus; that terminus is restored from the germline J gene. The chain uses TRBV19 and TRBJ1-4, with D possibly matching TRBD1 (5 bases). The V and J ends lost 8 bases and 5 bases respectively, with 18 bases between them. The germline V gene has CDR1 LNHDA and CDR2 SQIVND (reference sequence). CDR3 length: 15 residues. This CDR3 is CASGRGAGGNEKLFF. The sequenced CDR3 bases are TGTGCCAGTGGTCGGGGCGCCGGGGGGAATGAAAAA. The variable domain in full, with the rest retrieved from reference TRBV19 and TRBJ1-4, is DGGITQSPKYLFRKEGQNVTLSCEQNLNHDAMYWYRQDPGQGLRLIYYSQIVNDFQKGDIAEGYSVSREKKESFPLTVTSAQKNPTAFYLCASGRGAGGNEKLFFGSGTQLSVL.

Partial CDR3 DNA: TGCAGTGCCCCCTCGGCCTACGAG. It is translated as CSAPSAYE. The complete CDR3 protein is CSAPSAYEQYF. The rearrangement links TRBV20-1 to TRBJ2-7; D gene unclear. From the germline J gene comes the end of the CDR3, since the read stops 3 residues before it. The CDR3 is 11 residues long. The V end was cut by 6 bases, the J end by 2 bases, with 8 bases between. In germline, CDR1 is DFQATT, CDR2 SNEGSKA (reference sequence).

On this clone: The CDR3 end falls 3 residues outside the read, so it is completed with the germline J gene. The rearrangement uses TRBV5-4 and TRBJ1-2, with D maybe TRBD1 (5 bases). In germline, CDR1 is SGHNT, CDR2 YYREEE (reference sequence). This CDR3 spans 14 amino acids. The V end was cut by 0 bases, the J end by 7 bases, with 13 bases between. The CDR3 DNA, read in part, is TGTGCCAGCAGCTTGGGCGAGGGGATCCGTGGC. Translating gives CASSLGEGIRG. The complete CDR3 reads CASSLGEGIRGYTF.

The DNA read from the CDR3 is TGCAGTGCCCCACAGGGAGCGTTGGACACTGAA. Translating gives CSAPQGALDTE. In full, the CDR3 is CSAPQGALDTEAFF. The V call is TRBV20-1, the J call TRBJ1-1, with D possibly being TRBD1 (6 bases). Read data end 3 residues before the CDR3 end; the end is taken from the germline J gene. V was shortened by 6 bases and J by 3 bases, with 17 bases between the two germline ends. There are 14 residues in the CDR3. Germline CDR1 and CDR2: DFQATT and SNEGSKA (reference sequence).

A remark on this clone: Coverage ceases 3 residues before the CDR3 finishes, and the germline J gene fills in the end. This chain joins TRBV7-3 and TRBJ2-2; D unclear. The V gene's germline CDR1 is SGHTA and CDR2 FQGTGA. The CDR3 covers 13 residues. CDR3 DNA, as far as it was read: TGTGCCAGCAGCTTAGCCTATAATTCACCG. Encoded protein: CASSLAYNSP. The CDR3 in its entirety is CASSLAYNSPLFF.

As regards this clone: The sequenced fragment ends 3 residues before the CDR3 boundary, so the rest is inferred from the germline J gene. The V call is TRBV5-1, the J call TRBJ2-5, with 7 bases that match TRBD1. The length of the CDR3 is 14 residues. CDR1 and CDR2 from the germline V gene are SGHRS and YFSETQ. CDR3 amino acids: CASRSGQSTDTQYF. Partial CDR3 DNA: TGCGCCAGCAGGTCGGGACAGAGCACAGATACC.

As for this clone: The read terminates 3 residues ahead of where the CDR3 ends, so the germline J gene completes it. This sequence joins TRBV7-3 and TRBJ2-2; perhaps TRBD2 as D (5 bases). Between the trimmed V and J ends, which lost 0 bases and 5 bases, there was a span of 19 bases. The CDR3 is made up of 18 amino acids. CDR1 and CDR2 from the germline V gene are SGHTA and FQGTGA. The CDR3 is CASSLTALGSRGTGELFF. CDR3 DNA (partial): TGTGCCAGCAGCTTAACAGCTCTTGGCTCCAGAGGGACCGGGGAG.

In the case of this clone: The CDR3 is cut off 3 residues early in the read; its end comes from the germline J gene. V is TRBV20-1 and J is TRBJ2-7; 8 positions agree with TRBD1. After removal of 6 bases from V and 0 bases from J, the junction contained 4 bases not matched to a gene. Germline assignment: CDR1 DFQATT and CDR2 SNEGSKA (reference sequence). The CDR3 is 13 residues long. CDR3 amino acids: CSAPTGVSYEQYF. Partial CDR3 DNA: TGCAGTGCGCCGACAGGGGTCTCCTACGAG.

As concerns this clone: The read ends 3 residues shy of where the CDR3 ends; the end is completed using the germline J gene. This chain connects TRBV30 to TRBJ2-4; D gene ambiguous. Germline-derived CDR1 and CDR2 are GTSNPN and SVGIG (reference sequence). This CDR3 region has 13 residues. CDR3 bases read: TGTGCCTGGAGTAAAGCCGCAAACTATGGT. Encoded protein: CAWSKAANYG. The full CDR3 is CAWSKAANYGQYF. The entire variable domain, with the rest obtained from reference TRBV30 and TRBJ2-4, is as follows: SQTIHQWPATLVQPVGSPLSLECTVEGTSNPNLYWYRQAAGRGLQLLFYSVGIGQISSEVPQNLSASRPQDRQFILSSKKLLLSDSGFYLCAWSKAANYGQYFGAGTRLSVL.

About this clone: The read terminates 3 residues ahead of where the CDR3 ends, so the germline J gene completes it. The V call is TRBV7-2, the J call TRBJ1-2; D is undetermined. Looked up from germline, CDR1 is SGHTA and CDR2 is FQGNSA. The CDR3 covers 14 residues. Here the CDR3 reads CASSHERLYNDYTF. Partial CDR3 DNA: TGTGCCAGCAGCCACGAGCGCTTATACAATGAC.

About this clone: The read stops 3 residues short of the end of the CDR3; the missing end is completed from the germline J gene. V gene TRBV20-1 combines with J gene TRBJ2-5; no clear D. CDR3 length: 13 residues. V lost 7 bases, J lost 1 base, and 13 bases lay in between. Per the germline V gene, CDR1 is DFQATT and CDR2 is SNEGSKA (reference sequence). The CDR3 spells CSVASPVQETQYF. Incomplete CDR3 DNA: TGCAGTGTGGCTAGTCCGGTCCAAGAGACC.

With respect to this clone: The read stops 3 residues short of the end of the CDR3; the missing end is completed from the germline J gene. This rearrangement joins TRBV7-3 to TRBJ2-1; possibly TRBD2 for D (5 bases). CDR3 length: 13 amino acids. The germline V gene has CDR1 SGHTA and CDR2 FQGTGA. The ends were cut back, 1 base at V and 9 bases at J, with 10 bases in the middle. The covered CDR3 bases are TGTGCCAGCAGCTTAAACTCGGGGTTTGAG. Amino acids: CASSLNSGFE. The entire CDR3 protein is CASSLNSGFEQFF.

Remarks on this clone: Read data end 3 residues before the CDR3 end; the end is taken from the germline J gene. This chain uses TRBV6-4 with TRBJ1-2; D is possibly TRBD1 (5 bases). Germline CDR1 is MRHNA and CDR2 is SNTAGT. The CDR3 sequence is 14 residues long. The CDR3 protein is CASSDSGGLRGYTF. The sequenced part of the CDR3 DNA is TGTGCCAGCAGTGACTCGGGGGGTCTGCGGGGC.

On this clone: The read is 3 residues too short to cover the CDR3 end, so that end is filled in from the germline J gene. The J gene is TRBJ2-2, the V gene TRBV5-1; 9 bases align to TRBD1. Germline V gene data show CDR1 as SGHRS and CDR2 as YFSETQ. The CDR3 consists of 15 residues. The CDR3 protein is CASSLGTGIVEKLFF. The CDR3 bases that were read are TGCGCCAGCAGCCTCGGGACAGGGATTGTGGAAAAG.

To note about this clone: Read coverage stops 3 residues before the CDR3 terminus; the germline J gene supplies the remainder. The rearrangement uses TRBV2 and TRBJ2-3; the D gene is possibly TRBD1 (6 bases). The CDR3 contains 15 residues. V was cut by 0 bases and J by 2 bases, with 9 bases left in between. Looked up from germline, CDR1 is SNHLY and CDR2 is FYNNEI. CDR3: CASSEAGQFTDTQYF. The sequenced CDR3 bases are TGTGCCAGCAGTGAAGCGGGACAATTCACAGATACG.

About this clone: Read coverage stops 3 residues before the CDR3 terminus; the germline J gene supplies the remainder. V usage is TRBV2 and J usage is TRBJ2-5, with TRBD1 matching over 8 bases. V gave up 5 bases and J gave up 2 bases; unmatched junction bases: 4. CDR1 and CDR2 (germline): SNHLY, FYNNEI. CDR3 size: 14 residues. The CDR3 loop reads CASSRTGLQETQYF. The CDR3 DNA, read in part, is TGTGCCAGCAGTAGGACAGGGCTACAAGAGACC.

Notes on this clone: The read is 3 residues too short to cover the CDR3 end, so that end is filled in from the germline J gene. The chain couples TRBV5-1 to TRBJ2-3; 7 bases line up with TRBD1. This CDR3 region has 13 residues. Germline-derived CDR1 and CDR2 are SGHRS and YFSETQ. The V and J ends lost 4 bases and 6 bases, in that order; junction bases with no gene match: 5. The sequenced CDR3 bases are TGCGCCAGCAGCCCAGGGGGTTGGGATACG. This sequence encodes CASSPGGWDT. The whole CDR3 region reads CASSPGGWDTQYF.

Incomplete CDR3 DNA: TGTGCCAGCAGTGACTGGACAGGGCAAGAGACG. This gives the protein CASSDWTGQET. The CDR3 as a whole reads CASSDWTGQETQYF. The gene calls are TRBV2 and TRBJ2-3; 8 nucleotides match TRBD1. Read sequence stops 3 residues before the CDR3 end, and the germline J gene provides the missing end. Germline CDR1 SNHLY, CDR2 FYNNEI. The CDR3 runs to 14 residues.

The CDR3 loop is CASSARGYPSTDTQYF. CDR3 DNA, as far as it was read: TGTGCCAGCAGTGCTCGGGGGTACCCTAGCACAGATACG. The J gene is TRBJ2-3, the V gene TRBV6-1; possible D gene TRBD2, 6 bases. The CDR3 end lies 3 residues beyond the end of the read and is filled in from the germline J gene. The CDR3 extends over 16 amino acids. V lost 4 bases and J lost 0, with 14 bases in between. Looked up from germline, CDR1 is MNHNS and CDR2 is SASEGT.

Regarding this clone: The sequence runs out 3 residues before the end of the CDR3; the remainder is reconstructed from the germline J gene. V is TRBV5-4 and J is TRBJ2-1, with 9 bases lining up with TRBD1. Germline V gene data show CDR1 as SGHNT and CDR2 as YYREEE (reference sequence). CDR3 size: 14 residues. V lost 2 bases, J lost 5 bases, and 2 bases stayed unmatched. The covered CDR3 bases are TGTGCCAGCAGCTTTACAGGGGGCCACAATGAG. It codes for CASSFTGGHNE. The whole CDR3 reads CASSFTGGHNEQFF.

In regard to this clone: The CDR3 is cut off 3 residues early in the read; its end comes from the germline J gene. The chain recombines TRBV7-2 with TRBJ2-5; D perhaps matches TRBD2 (6 bases). V was trimmed by 5 bases and J by 0 bases, leaving 7 bases between them. Germline values: CDR1 SGHTA, CDR2 FQGNSA. This CDR3 has 13 amino acids. The sequenced CDR3 bases are TGTGCCAGCAGCCGGGGGTACCAAGAGACC. The encoded protein is CASSRGYQET. The whole CDR3 protein reads CASSRGYQETQYF.

The DNA read from the CDR3 is TGCAGTGCTGACCGGGACAGCTTCTATGGC. Its protein is CSADRDSFYG. In full, the CDR3 reads CSADRDSFYGYTF. The chain combines TRBV20-1 with TRBJ1-2; 7 nucleotides line up with TRBD1. The CDR3 is cut off 3 residues early in the read; its end comes from the germline J gene. The CDR3 is made up of 13 amino acids. The germline V gene encodes CDR1 DFQATT and CDR2 SNEGSKA (reference sequence). The V and J ends lost 5 bases and 4 bases, in that order; junction bases with no gene match: 7.

As to this clone: The read stops 3 residues short of the end of the CDR3; the missing end is completed from the germline J gene. The chain uses TRBV29-1 and TRBJ1-2; the match to TRBD1 covers 7 bases. The CDR3 runs to 13 residues. The germline V gene has CDR1 SQVTM and CDR2 ANQGSEA. CDR3 region: CSVDMTGPGGYTF. Partial CDR3 DNA: TGCAGCGTTGATATGACAGGGCCAGGCGGC.